A single sample gave rise to the 28 T cell receptor beta chains below, sequenced in a study of PD-L1 blockade in urothelial cancer. Described time point: peripheral blood 6 weeks after treatment start. Profiling relied on immunoSEQ multiplex PCR, and the TCRdb table lists in-frame clones only, not all of them. The repertoire holds some 120,000 clones, with roughly 89% as singletons. Sequencing used PBMCs, obtained around atezolizumab (anti-PD-L1) treatment. These receptors originate from a man in his sixties with urothelial cancer.

The rearrangement links TRBV5-1 to TRBJ1-1; D is possibly TRBD1 (6 bases). The CDR3 contains 16 residues. V was pared by 2 bases and J by 3 bases, with 17 bases between. The V gene's germline CDR1 is SGHRS and CDR2 YFSETQ. CDR3 nucleotide sequence: TGCGCCAGCAGCTTTAACAGGGAATGGTCGGACACTGAAGCTTTCTTT. Translation: CASSFNREWSDTEAFF.

This clone appeared a single time. The chain links TRBV18 to TRBJ2-7; D call uncertain. Between the trimmed V and J ends, which lost 0 bases and 2 bases, there was a span of 11 bases. The CDR3 consists of 15 residues. Germline V lookup: CDR1 KGHSH, CDR2 LQKENI. This CDR3 is CASSPPSRNPYEQYF. As DNA, the CDR3 is TGTGCCAGCTCACCACCCTCCAGAAACCCCTACGAGCAGTACTTC.

The rearrangement links TRBV7-8 to TRBJ1-2; D is ambiguous. With 5 bases removed from V and 8 bases from J, the gap between germline ends came to 15 bases. In germline, CDR1 is SGHVS, CDR2 FQNEAQ. CDR3 length equals 13 residues. The CDR3 sequence: CASSIGPSGGYTF. The CDR3 DNA is TGTGCCAGCAGCATCGGACCTTCGGGGGGCTACACCTTC. The full variable domain, in which reference TRBV7-8 and TRBJ1-2 provide the parts outside the CDR3, is GAGVSQSPRYKVAKRGQDVALRCDPISGHVSLFWYQQALGQGPEFLTYFQNEAQLDKSGLPSDRFFAERPEGSVSTLKIQRTQQEDSAVYLCASSIGPSGGYTFGSGTRLTVV.

The chain employs TRBV18 and TRBJ2-2; D possibly corresponds to TRBD2 (6 bases). V lost 3 bases and J 4 bases, leaving 9 bases between the germline ends. The CDR3 has 14 residues. Germline loops: CDR1 KGHSH, CDR2 LQKENI. The CDR3 protein is CASSPTSTTGELFF. The CDR3, as DNA: TGTGCCAGCTCACCCACTAGCACCACCGGGGAGCTGTTTTTT.

A few counts support this clone. CDR3 residues: CASSWSRDVALQETQYF. The CDR3, as DNA: TGTGCCAGCAGCTGGTCTCGGGATGTGGCCCTTCAAGAGACCCAGTACTTC. The chain carries TRBV5-4 and TRBJ2-5; weak D call: TRBD2 (5 bases). V gave up 3 bases and J gave up 2 bases, with 20 bases separating them. The CDR3 is 17 amino acids. CDR1 SGHNT and CDR2 YYREEE come from the germline V gene (reference sequence).

The genes are TRBV9 and TRBJ1-3; possibly TRBD1 for D (6 bases). V lost 4 bases to trimming and J lost 2 bases, with 10 bases between them. CDR1 and CDR2 (germline): SGDLS, YYNGEE. The CDR3 runs 14 residues. The CDR3 DNA is TGTGCCAGCAGCCCCCGGACAGCTGGAAACACCATATATTTT. Its protein product is CASSPRTAGNTIYF.

V and J are TRBV6-5 and TRBJ1-1, with D hard to call. The germline CDR1 and CDR2 sequences are MNHEY and SVGAGI. The V end lost 4 bases, the J end lost 6 bases, and 18 bases lay between the germline ends. The length of the CDR3 is 15 residues. The CDR3 reads CASSSTPGSGAEAFF. CDR3 in DNA: TGTGCCAGCAGTTCCACCCCGGGGAGTGGCGCTGAAGCTTTCTTT.

V usage is TRBV4-1 and J usage is TRBJ2-7, with 9 bases lining up with TRBD2. The CDR3 spans 16 residues. With 4 bases clipped from V and 0 bases from J, the junction kept 7 bases outside the gene matches. The germline CDR1 and CDR2 sequences are MGHRA and YSYEKL. In DNA, the CDR3 is TGCGCCAGCAGCCGAGGCGGTAGCGGGAGCTCCTACGAGCAGTACTTC. This encodes CASSRGGSGSSYEQYF.

The chain combines TRBV5-6 with TRBJ2-5, with D possibly matching TRBD2 (5 bases). The CDR3 sequence is 15 residues long. CDR1 and CDR2 (germline): SGHDT, YYEEEE. V shed 2 bases and J shed 5 bases, with 16 bases lying between them. The CDR3 sequence: CASSFRETGYETQYF. The CDR3 bases are TGTGCCAGCAGCTTCCGAGAAACGGGGTACGAGACCCAGTACTTC. Using reference TRBV5-6 and TRBJ2-5 for the parts outside the CDR3, the full variable domain is DAGVTQSPTHLIKTRGQQVTLRCSPKSGHDTVSWYQQALGQGPQFIFQYYEEEERQRGNFPDRFSGHQFPNYSSELNVNALLLGDSALYLCASSFRETGYETQYFGPGTRLLVL.

This clone was seen just once. The chain uses TRBV19 and TRBJ1-2, with 7 nucleotides matching TRBD1. The V gene's germline CDR1 is LNHDA and CDR2 SQIVND (reference sequence). V shed 3 bases, J shed 2 bases, and the junction held 6 bases outside the gene matches. CDR3 size: 15 residues. In DNA, the CDR3 is TGTGCCAGTAGTATCTCGACAGGGAGGAACTATGGCTACACCTTC. Amino acid sequence: CASSISTGRNYGYTF.

The genes are TRBV7-8 and TRBJ1-1, with D perhaps matching TRBD1 (6 bases). From germline, CDR1 is SGHVS and CDR2 FQNEAQ. There are 15 residues in the CDR3. V lost 2 bases to trimming and J lost 2 bases, with 12 bases between them. CDR3: CASSLTTGQNTEAFF. DNA of the CDR3: TGTGCCAGCAGCTTAACGACAGGCCAAAACACTGAAGCTTTCTTT.

This chain joins TRBV5-1 and TRBJ2-5; D call uncertain. CDR1 is SGHRS, CDR2 YFSETQ, per germline. Trimming took 1 base from V and 4 from J, leaving 8 bases between them. There are 13 residues in the CDR3. In DNA, the CDR3 is TGCGCCAGCAGCTTGAACGGTCGAGAGACCCAGTACTTC. This sequence encodes CASSLNGRETQYF.

This chain joins TRBV7-9 and TRBJ2-3; unclear D gene. V was shortened by 2 bases and J by 5 bases, with 14 bases between the two germline ends. Germline V gene sequence: CDR1 SEHNR, CDR2 FQNEAQ (reference sequence). This CDR3 is 15 amino acids long. The CDR3 nucleotides read TGTGCCAGCAGCTTATCGGCGCGGCGAGGAGATACGCAGTATTTT. It translates to CASSLSARRGDTQYF.

The chain is built from TRBV4-2 and TRBJ2-4, with TRBD1 identical over 8 bases. CDR3 size: 16 residues. Germline loops: CDR1 LGHNA, CDR2 YNFKEQ. V shed 0 bases and J 6 bases; nucleotides not matched to a gene: 7. CDR3 residues: CASSQEARGHGNIQYF. CDR3 coding DNA: TGTGCCAGCAGCCAAGAGGCCAGGGGGCATGGAAACATTCAGTACTTC.

There are a few counts of this clone. CDR3 residues: CSVEWAFGTGNEQYF. The CDR3, as DNA: TGCAGCGTTGAATGGGCGTTTGGGACAGGGAACGAGCAGTACTTC. The chain has TRBV29-1 and TRBJ2-7; 9 bases line up with TRBD1. V lost 2 bases to trimming and J lost 5 bases; unmatched junction nucleotides: 10. The length of the CDR3 is 15 residues. Germline V gene lookup returns CDR1 SQVTM and CDR2 ANQGSEA.

The rearrangement uses TRBV2 and TRBJ1-6, with D possibly TRBD1 on 5 matching bases. The ends were cut back, 4 bases at V and 0 bases at J, with 13 bases in the middle. The CDR3 sequence is 17 residues long. Germline CDR1 reads SNHLY; CDR2 reads FYNNEI. CDR3 sequence (DNA): TGTGCCAGCAGTGCCGGGGGTGGAAGCTCCTATAATTCACCCCTCCACTTT. It is translated as CASSAGGGSSYNSPLHF. Full variable domain (remainder filled in from reference TRBV2 and TRBJ1-6): EPEVTQTPSHQVTQMGQEVILRCVPISNHLYFYWYRQILGQKVEFLVSFYNNEISEKSEIFDDQFSVERPDGSNFTLKIRSTKLEDSAMYFCASSAGGGSSYNSPLHFGNGTRLTVT.

The rearrangement joins TRBV10-1 to TRBJ1-4; no clear D. The CDR3 extends over 12 amino acids. Per the germline V gene, CDR1 is WNHNN and CDR2 is SYGVQD (reference sequence). Trimming left V 2 bases short and J 8 bases short, with 6 bases between. The CDR3 DNA reads as TGCGCCAGCAGTGAGGACGGGGAAAAACTGTTTTTT. This encodes CASSEDGEKLFF.

The CDR3 here is CASRREAGSYNEQFF. CDR3 bases: TGTGCCAGCCGTCGTGAGGCCGGCTCCTACAATGAGCAGTTCTTC. The chain joins TRBV2 to TRBJ2-1; D gene ambiguous. From germline, CDR1 is SNHLY and CDR2 FYNNEI. The CDR3 consists of 15 residues. The V end lost 8 bases, the J end lost 0 bases, and 14 bases lay between the germline ends.

A few counts support this clone. The DNA for the CDR3 is TGTGCCAGCAGCTCATACACGACTAGCGGGGGGCAAAGAGATACGCAGTATTTT. Residues: CASSSYTTSGGQRDTQYF. V and J are TRBV11-3 and TRBJ2-3; TRBD2 matches at 13 bases. Germline lookup yields CDR1 SGHNT and CDR2 YENEEA. This CDR3 has 18 amino acids. V gave up 4 bases and J gave up 5 bases; unmatched junction bases: 12.

This chain uses TRBV30 with TRBJ2-1; 12 bases agree with TRBD2. Germline values: CDR1 GTSNPN, CDR2 SVGIG (reference sequence). The CDR3 extends over 15 amino acids. V was pared by 0 bases and J by 4 bases, with 1 base of the junction left unmatched. CDR3 residues: CAWSVLAGGYNEQFF. CDR3 nucleotides: TGTGCCTGGAGTGTTCTAGCGGGAGGGTACAATGAGCAGTTCTTC. Drawing the rest from reference TRBV30 and TRBJ2-1, the complete variable domain is SQTIHQWPATLVQPVGSPLSLECTVEGTSNPNLYWYRQAAGRGLQLLFYSVGIGQISSEVPQNLSASRPQDRQFILSSKKLLLSDSGFYLCAWSVLAGGYNEQFFGPGTRLTVL.

V usage is TRBV27 and J usage is TRBJ1-5, with D unresolved. Germline assignment: CDR1 MNHEY and CDR2 SMNVEV (reference sequence). With 6 bases removed from V and 0 bases from J, the gap between germline ends came to 12 bases. The CDR3 loop spans 15 amino acids. The CDR3 bases are TGTGCCAGCAGCGCCGAGGCGAATAGCAATCAGCCCCAGCATTTT. Translation: CASSAEANSNQPQHF.

The chain couples TRBV19 to TRBJ1-5, with TRBD1 as a possible D gene (6 bases). V lost 6 bases and J lost 4, with 13 bases in between. Germline-derived CDR1 and CDR2 are LNHDA and SQIVND (reference sequence). This CDR3 spans 14 amino acids. Here the CDR3 reads CASRPRGGNQPQHF. The CDR3 DNA sequence: TGTGCCAGTAGACCGAGGGGGGGAAATCAGCCCCAGCATTTT.

The J gene is TRBJ1-3, the V gene TRBV19; 9 bases fit TRBD1. Per the germline V gene, CDR1 is LNHDA and CDR2 is SQIVND (reference sequence). This CDR3 has 15 residues. V lost 7 bases and J lost 0; bases outside the gene matches: 4. CDR3 bases: TGTGCCAGTATGTGGGACAGGGCCTCTGGAAACACCATATATTTT. It specifies CASMWDRASGNTIYF.

The chain carries TRBV5-1 and TRBJ2-2, with D possibly matching TRBD1 (6 bases). Germline V gene sequence: CDR1 SGHRS, CDR2 YFSETQ. With 5 bases removed from V and 1 base from J, the gap between germline ends came to 15 bases. The CDR3 has 16 residues. CDR3 residues: CASRGPGTRNTGELFF. CDR3 in DNA: TGCGCCAGCAGAGGCCCCGGGACAAGGAACACCGGGGAGCTGTTTTTT.

This clone was found a few times. The chain has TRBV10-3 and TRBJ1-5, with unresolved D. Germline CDR1 is ENHRY and CDR2 is SYGVKD. The CDR3 consists of 13 residues. Deletions cut 6 bases from V and 3 bases from J, with 9 bases between. The CDR3 coding sequence is TGTGCCATCAGACCCGAGCTCAATCAGCCCCAGCATTTT. Translated, it gives CAIRPELNQPQHF.

The CDR3 nucleotides read TGTGCCAGCGGAGACAGGGGTACAGGGGCCAACGTCCTGACTTTC. Translation gives CASGDRGTGANVLTF. The chain carries TRBV6-1 and TRBJ2-6, with TRBD1 identical over 8 bases. The CDR3 runs 15 residues. Trimming removed 8 bases from V and 4 bases from J; junction bases left unmatched: 7. Germline V gene sequence: CDR1 MNHNS, CDR2 SASEGT.

The CDR3 DNA follows: TGTGCCAGCAGTTCTGGACAGGGGTCCTATGGCTACACCTTC. Translation gives CASSSGQGSYGYTF. V and J are TRBV28 and TRBJ1-2, with 9 bases that match TRBD1. The junction had 4 bases not matched to a gene; V was cut back by 4 bases and J by 4 bases. Per germline, CDR1 MDHEN and CDR2 SYDVKM. The CDR3 runs 14 residues.

The chain joins TRBV25-1 to TRBJ1-2; D may be TRBD1 (5 bases). Germline lookup yields CDR1 MGHDK and CDR2 SYGVNS. V lost 4 bases, J lost 7 bases, and 7 bases lay in between. The CDR3 length is 11 residues. The CDR3 sequence: CASSVGGGYTF. In DNA, the CDR3 is TGTGCCAGCAGTGTGGGGGGTGGCTACACCTTC.